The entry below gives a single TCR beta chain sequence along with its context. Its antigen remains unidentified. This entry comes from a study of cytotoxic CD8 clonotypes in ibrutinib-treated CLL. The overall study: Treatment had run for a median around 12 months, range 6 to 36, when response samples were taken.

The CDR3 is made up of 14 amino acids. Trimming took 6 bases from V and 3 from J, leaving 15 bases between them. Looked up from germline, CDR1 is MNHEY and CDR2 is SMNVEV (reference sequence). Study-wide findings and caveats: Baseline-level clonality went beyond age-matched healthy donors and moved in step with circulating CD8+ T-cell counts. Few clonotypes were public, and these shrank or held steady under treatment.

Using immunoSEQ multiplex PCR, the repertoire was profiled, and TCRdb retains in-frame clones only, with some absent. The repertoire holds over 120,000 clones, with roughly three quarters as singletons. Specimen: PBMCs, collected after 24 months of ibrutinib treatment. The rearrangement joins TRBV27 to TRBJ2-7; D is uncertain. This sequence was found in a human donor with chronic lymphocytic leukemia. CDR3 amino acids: CASSAARRGYEQYF. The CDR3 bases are TGTGCCAGCAGCGCGGCTAGGCGAGGCTACGAGCAGTACTTC.